The 8 T cell receptor beta chains below all came from one sample that was sequenced in a study of T cell clones after liver transplantation. Assay: immunoSEQ multiplex PCR; the TCRdb copy retains only in-frame clones and omits some. The sample holds about 68,000 clones; 90% to 95% are singletons and the top ten take approximately 0.92%. Specimen: CD4+ T cells from blood, collected nearly 26 months after liver transplant. The receptors were sampled from a human patient who received a liver transplant. Some T cells may be supplied by the graft donor.

This clone was detected once. The chain uses TRBV15 and TRBJ2-1; TRBD2 matches at 12 bases. Germline V CDR1 and CDR2: LNHNV, YYDKDF (reference sequence). Losses at the gene ends were 1 base for V and 13 bases for J; bases not matched to a gene: 8. This CDR3 region has 15 residues. Written as DNA, the CDR3 is TGTGCCACCAGCAGAGGTCTAGCGGGAGGGCCCCCCCAGTTCTTC. This gives the protein CATSRGLAGGPPQFF.

The chain employs TRBV7-8 and TRBJ2-7; the D is unclear. The CDR3 length is 14 residues. Trimming left V 5 bases short and J 1 base short, with 12 bases between. The germline gives CDR1 SGHVS, CDR2 FQNEAQ. The chain's CDR3 is CASSRRDNSYEQYF. In nucleotides, the CDR3 is TGTGCCAGCAGCCGAAGGGATAATTCCTACGAGCAGTACTTC.

The rearrangement links TRBV6-6 to TRBJ2-7; 9 bases are shared with TRBD1. The J segment lost 7 bases and the V segment lost 2 bases, leaving 6 bases of the junction unmatched. The CDR3 sequence is 14 residues long. CDR1 is MNHNY, CDR2 SVGAGI, per germline (reference sequence). The CDR3 DNA reads as TGTGCCAGCAGTTACGGGGACAGGGACCGAGAGCAGTACTTC. Its protein is CASSYGDRDREQYF.

J is TRBJ2-7 and V is TRBV11-3; D may correspond to TRBD1 or TRBD2 (5 bases each). The CDR3 consists of 14 residues. V was trimmed by 1 base and J by 0 bases, leaving 7 bases between them. Germline values: CDR1 SGHNT, CDR2 YENEEA. Here the CDR3 reads CASSLGGASYEQYF. CDR3 in DNA: TGTGCCAGCAGCTTAGGAGGGGCCTCCTACGAGCAGTACTTC.

The V and J genes are TRBV11-3 and TRBJ2-7, with D tentatively TRBD1 (5 bases). The CDR3 length is 14 residues. Germline CDR1 is SGHNT and CDR2 is YENEEA. The V and J ends lost 1 base and 2 bases respectively, with 9 bases between them. The CDR3 reads CASSLGPGTYEQYF. The CDR3 DNA follows: TGTGCCAGCAGCTTAGGCCCAGGGACCTACGAGCAGTACTTC.

The rearrangement joins TRBV19 to TRBJ1-4; unclear D gene. The CDR3 runs 14 residues. The germline V gene has CDR1 LNHDA and CDR2 SQIVND (reference sequence). V was cut by 7 bases and J by 4 bases, with 13 bases left in between. Here the CDR3 DNA reads TGTGCCAGTACCTCCGGGAACATTAATGAAAAACTGTTTTTT. It yields the protein CASTSGNINEKLFF.

The V and J genes are TRBV2 and TRBJ2-3; D gene ambiguous. The CDR3 extends over 14 amino acids. The V gene's germline CDR1 is SNHLY and CDR2 FYNNEI. Trimming stripped 5 bases from V and 2 bases from J, with 11 bases between. CDR3 sequence: CASSLAWSTDTQYF. The CDR3 DNA reads TGTGCCAGCAGTTTAGCTTGGTCCACAGATACGCAGTATTTT.

The chain joins TRBV6-6 to TRBJ2-7, with D possibly matching TRBD1 (5 bases). This CDR3 region has 14 residues. Trimming cost V 2 bases and J 0 bases, with 8 bases left between them. Germline-derived CDR1 and CDR2 are MNHNY and SVGAGI (reference sequence). The CDR3 protein is CASSYGADSYEQYF. For the CDR3, the DNA is TGTGCCAGCAGTTACGGGGCAGACTCCTACGAGCAGTACTTC.